Shown below are 26 T cell receptor beta chains from a single sample sequenced in a study of spatial heterogeneity in lung cancer. Time point reported: sample taken at primary tumor resection. MiXCR, run by TCRdb on the 5' RACE reads, gives a single entry per CDR3 protein. The sample lists 3,000 to 4,500 distinct CDR3 sequences; 4.5% to 6.5% were seen once. Their antigen targets remain unknown. General study points: Counts of expanded alpha and beta TCRs within tumors tracked the tumor nonsynonymous mutation count.

The sample consisted of lung tumor tissue, taken at surgery. These receptors all come from a female donor with early-stage non-small cell lung cancer.

By sample fraction, this clonotype is medium-sized. The chain joins TRBV7-9 to TRBJ2-5; TRBD1 or TRBD2 may be the D gene (6 bases each). Deletions cut 5 bases from V and 4 bases from J, with 11 bases between. Germline V gene sequence: CDR1 SEHNR, CDR2 FQNEAQ (reference sequence). This CDR3 has 13 residues. In nucleotides, the CDR3 is TGTGCCAGCAGCGAACAGGGAGGAGAGACCCAGTACTTC. Its protein is CASSEQGGETQYF.

The rearrangement joins TRBV24-1 to TRBJ1-4; 7 nucleotides align to TRBD1. Germline values: CDR1 KGHDR, CDR2 SFDVKD. The CDR3 extends over 15 amino acids. J lost 3 bases, V lost 3 bases, and 3 bases had no gene match. The DNA of the CDR3 is TGTGCCACCAGTGATCCTCAGGGGGCTAATGAAAAACTGTTTTTT. This encodes CATSDPQGANEKLFF.

In this sample, this clonotype turned up many times. The V and J genes are TRBV7-6 and TRBJ1-4, with D maybe TRBD1 (5 bases). This CDR3 region has 15 residues. Looked up from germline, CDR1 is SGHVS and CDR2 is FNYEAQ. V lost 0 bases, J lost 5 bases, and 10 bases lay in between. The CDR3 region is CASSLAWGSNEKLFF. CDR3 nucleotides: TGTGCCAGCAGCTTAGCATGGGGGTCCAATGAAAAACTGTTTTTT.

This clonotype turned up a few times. The chain couples TRBV19 to TRBJ1-2, with 8 bases identical to TRBD1. The CDR3 covers 18 residues. Losses at the gene ends were 5 bases for V and 4 bases for J; bases not matched to a gene: 18. CDR1 and CDR2 (germline): LNHDA, SQIVND (reference sequence). DNA for the CDR3: TGTGCCAGTAGTTCGCGGCGGACAGGGCTGGAGAACTTCTATGGCTACACCTTC. It specifies CASSSRRTGLENFYGYTF.

This clonotype was found many times. The rearrangement joins TRBV7-9 to TRBJ1-6, with a possible D match to TRBD1 (5 bases). Per the germline V gene, CDR1 is SEHNR and CDR2 is FQNEAQ (reference sequence). Trimming took 6 bases from V and 6 from J, leaving 21 bases between them. The CDR3 length is 17 residues. CDR3 sequence (DNA): TGTGCCAGCAGGTCCTCGGGACCCAATTTTGGTAATTCACCCCTCCACTTT. It is translated as CASRSSGPNFGNSPLHF.

In its sample, this clonotype was seen many times. The V call is TRBV27, the J call TRBJ1-4; no reliable D call. The V end lost 2 bases, the J end lost 3 bases, and 7 bases lay between the germline ends. CDR3 length equals 14 residues. CDR1 and CDR2 from the germline V gene are MNHEY and SMNVEV (reference sequence). As DNA, the CDR3 is TGTGCCAGCAGTTTAAGACGGCCTAATGAAAAACTGTTTTTT. This encodes CASSLRRPNEKLFF.

This clonotype was observed at least ten times. This chain links TRBV29-1 with TRBJ1-2; D is perhaps TRBD1 (5 bases). Trimming took off 4 bases at V and 5 bases at J, with 14 bases between the two ends. CDR1 is SQVTM, CDR2 ANQGSEA, per germline. The CDR3 has 13 residues. CDR3 sequence: CSVGGVELYGYTF. DNA of the CDR3: TGCAGCGTTGGGGGGGTTGAGCTGTATGGCTACACCTTC.

The table lists this clonotype with many counts. DNA for the CDR3: TGTGCCAGCAGTGTGGTGGGAGGGGGGAATGAGCAGTTCTTC. As protein: CASSVVGGGNEQFF. This chain links TRBV2 with TRBJ2-1; D is possibly TRBD2 (7 bases). From germline, CDR1 is SNHLY and CDR2 FYNNEI. Trimming took 4 bases from V and 7 from J, leaving 14 bases between them. The CDR3 extends over 14 amino acids.

Sample share makes this clonotype medium-sized (0.01 to 0.1%). This chain links TRBV12-3 or TRBV12-4 with TRBJ1-2; D possibly corresponds to TRBD1 (5 bases). The V gene lost 6 bases and the J gene lost 2 bases, with 13 bases spanning the gap. The CDR3 is 14 residues long. CDR3 sequence: CASRTVGENYGYTF. DNA of the CDR3: TGTGCCAGCAGGACCGTGGGGGAGAACTATGGCTACACCTTC.

The chain employs TRBV6-1 and TRBJ2-2, with D possibly being TRBD2 (6 bases). The V gene lost 8 bases and the J gene lost 6 bases, with 13 bases spanning the gap. Looked up from germline, CDR1 is MNHNS and CDR2 is SASEGT. CDR3 length: 13 residues. The CDR3 here is CASLGLGAGELFF. CDR3 coding DNA: TGTGCCAGCTTGGGACTGGGGGCCGGGGAGCTGTTTTTT.

The chain has TRBV4-2 and TRBJ2-5; 8 positions agree with TRBD2. Losses at the gene ends were 2 bases for V and 1 base for J; bases not matched to a gene: 0. CDR3 length equals 14 residues. From germline, CDR1 is LGHNA and CDR2 YNFKEQ. The CDR3 here is CASSQSGSQETQYF. The CDR3 region has the DNA TGTGCCAGCAGCCAAAGCGGGAGCCAAGAGACCCAGTACTTC.

Relative to its sample, this clonotype is medium-sized. In nucleotides, the CDR3 is TGTGCCACCAGTGATTTAGACAGTCGGGATACGCAGTATTTT. Protein: CATSDLDSRDTQYF. The rearrangement links TRBV24-1 to TRBJ2-3, with D possibly matching TRBD1 (5 bases). Trimming left V 1 base short and J 6 bases short, with 10 bases between. Looked up from germline, CDR1 is KGHDR and CDR2 is SFDVKD. The CDR3 has 14 amino acids.

This clonotype was observed many times. The V call is TRBV6-5, the J call TRBJ1-2; D is unresolved. Germline V gives CDR1 MNHEY, CDR2 SVGAGI. Deletions cut 2 bases from V and 8 bases from J, with 12 bases between. The CDR3 covers 13 residues. The CDR3 spells CASSYPGTGGYTF. The CDR3 coding sequence is TGTGCCAGCAGTTACCCCGGAACGGGCGGCTACACCTTC.

This clonotype is deemed medium-sized. The V gene is TRBV11-3, the J gene TRBJ2-7, with TRBD2 matching 7 bases. Germline CDR1 SGHNT, CDR2 YENEEA. The junction had 11 bases not matched to a gene; V was cut back by 7 bases and J by 5 bases. This CDR3 is built from 14 residues. The DNA for the CDR3 is TGTGCCAGCACCCTCGGTCCGGGAGGCCACGAGCAGTACTTC. It codes for CASTLGPGGHEQYF.

Within the sample, this clonotype is medium-sized (0.01 to 0.1%). The chain employs TRBV7-2 and TRBJ2-5, with 9 bases matching TRBD2. Trimming at V came to 7 bases and at J to 3 bases, leaving 6 bases not matched to a gene. This CDR3 region has 14 residues. CDR1 is SGHTA and CDR2 is FQGNSA in the germline V gene. CDR3 region: CASKAQRGEETQYF. The CDR3 nucleotides are TGTGCCAGCAAGGCCCAGCGGGGGGAAGAGACCCAGTACTTC.

This clonotype is termed medium-sized (0.01 to 0.1%). This chain links TRBV3-1 with TRBJ1-5, with a tentative D call TRBD1 (5 bases). CDR1 is LGHDT and CDR2 is YNNKEL in the germline V gene (reference sequence). The ends were cut back, 1 base at V and 10 bases at J, with 14 bases in the middle. The CDR3 runs to 14 residues. CDR3 sequence: CASSQGTGIPPQHF. The CDR3 nucleotides are TGTGCCAGCAGCCAAGGAACAGGTATCCCTCCCCAGCATTTT.

This chain links TRBV18 with TRBJ2-6; a weak D match, TRBD1 (5 bases). Germline values: CDR1 KGHSH, CDR2 LQKENI. Trimming removed 6 bases from V and 2 bases from J, with 11 bases in between. The CDR3 runs to 15 residues. The chain's CDR3 is CASSPGITGANVLTF. The CDR3 bases are TGTGCCAGCTCTCCAGGGATTACTGGGGCCAACGTCCTGACTTTC.

In its sample, this clonotype is large. This chain uses TRBV11-1 with TRBJ2-1; D gene ambiguous. The CDR3 has 15 amino acids. V gave up 4 bases and J gave up 7 bases, with 17 bases separating them. CDR1 and CDR2 from the germline V gene are SGHAT and FQDESV (reference sequence). CDR3 in DNA: TGTGCCAGCAGCTCGGGCCCTATCTATCGTAATGAGCAGTTCTTC. Translating gives CASSSGPIYRNEQFF. The complete variable domain, with remaining parts taken from reference TRBV11-1 and TRBJ2-1, reads EAEVAQSPRYKITEKSQAVAFWCDPISGHATLYWYRQILGQGPELLVQFQDESVVDDSQLPKDRFSAERLKGVDSTLKIQPAELGDSAMYLCASSSGPIYRNEQFFGPGTRLTVL.

This clonotype turned up a few times. This sequence joins TRBV3-1 and TRBJ1-5; 9 positions match TRBD1. Germline V gene lookup returns CDR1 LGHDT and CDR2 YNNKEL (reference sequence). V was clipped by 4 bases and J by 6 bases; unmatched bases: 13. This CDR3 spans 17 amino acids. In DNA, the CDR3 is TGTGCCAGCAGCCCGATACCACTGACAGGGGGTGGTCAGCCCCAGCATTTT. Residues: CASSPIPLTGGGQPQHF.

This clonotype was detected many times. The chain employs TRBV7-8 and TRBJ1-2, with D hard to call. V shed 1 base and J shed 3 bases, with 9 bases lying between them. This CDR3 contains 14 residues. Germline lookup yields CDR1 SGHVS and CDR2 FQNEAQ. CDR3 amino acids: CASSLEGKYYGYTF. CDR3 coding DNA: TGTGCCAGCAGCTTAGAGGGCAAATACTATGGCTACACCTTC.

This clonotype was counted many times. This chain uses TRBV7-3 with TRBJ2-1, with 10 bases identical to TRBD2. Trimming took 7 bases from V and 7 from J; bases not matched to a gene: 7. This CDR3 contains 14 residues. The germline V gene encodes CDR1 SGHTA and CDR2 FQGTGA. The DNA of the CDR3 is TGTGCCAGCACCCCTAGCGGGAGTGTAAATGAGCAGTTCTTC. Translating it yields CASTPSGSVNEQFF.

By proportion, this clonotype is medium-sized. The chain combines TRBV24-1 with TRBJ1-5, with D possibly TRBD1 on 5 matching bases. V was cut by 2 bases and J by 6 bases, with 10 bases left in between. The germline V gene encodes CDR1 KGHDR and CDR2 SFDVKD. This CDR3 region has 14 residues. The CDR3 here is CATSDSGTAQPQHF. In DNA form, the CDR3 reads TGTGCCACCAGTGATTCAGGGACTGCTCAGCCCCAGCATTTT.

This clonotype was recorded at least ten times. This chain connects TRBV5-1 to TRBJ2-3; D unclear. V was clipped by 1 base and J by 6 bases, with 12 bases between them. This CDR3 has 14 residues. Per germline, CDR1 SGHRS and CDR2 YFSETQ. The CDR3 sequence is CASSLNPSADTQYF. For the CDR3, the DNA is TGCGCCAGCAGCTTGAATCCGAGCGCGGATACGCAGTATTTT.

This clonotype has just a few counts. This chain uses TRBV28 with TRBJ1-2; a possible D gene is TRBD1 (5 bases). V gave up 8 bases and J gave up 0 bases, with 16 bases separating them. This CDR3 is 15 amino acids long. Germline V CDR1 and CDR2: MDHEN, SYDVKM. CDR3 coding DNA: TGTGCCAGCGACAGCGGCTCGGCTACTAACTATGGCTACACCTTC. Translating gives CASDSGSATNYGYTF.

Relative to its sample, this clonotype is medium-sized. The gene calls are TRBV7-2 and TRBJ2-1; D is unclear. In germline, CDR1 is SGHTA, CDR2 FQGNSA. This CDR3 spans 14 amino acids. V lost 1 base and J 3 bases, leaving 7 bases between the germline ends. CDR3 sequence (DNA): TGTGCCAGCAGCTTAGAAGCTAACTACAATGAGCAGTTCTTC. This translates into CASSLEANYNEQFF.

This clonotype was recorded many times. The chain uses TRBV6-5 and TRBJ1-5; 8 bases line up with TRBD1. V dropped 0 bases and J dropped 5; count of bases not matched to a gene: 3. Germline lookup yields CDR1 MNHEY and CDR2 SVGAGI. CDR3 length: 15 residues. The CDR3 bases are TGTGCCAGCAGTTACTCGGGACAGGCTGATCAGCCCCAGCATTTT. Translated: CASSYSGQADQPQHF.